This T cell receptor (beta chain) was sequenced in a study of spatial heterogeneity in lung cancer. In the study overall: Median follow-up for sequenced PBMC samples was two to three years after resection, when such samples existed.

Time point reported: blood at routine non-recurrence follow-up after resection. Sequencing was performed on whole RNA extracted from tumor and nontumor lung tissue, or from frozen PBMC, and the material was left unsorted. Notes on the study in general: Ubiquitous expanded tumor TCRs surfaced in blood more at resection than they did at follow-up.

The CDR3 has 12 amino acids. The V end was cut by 6 bases, the J end by 6 bases, with 8 bases between. As concerns this clonotype: Its specificity is not known.

TCR cDNA molecules each carried a unique molecular identifier. TCRdb reanalysed the 5' RACE reads using MiXCR and keeps one entry per CDR3 protein. The table lists around 110,000 distinct CDR3 sequences, 9% to 15% of them singletons. This chain joins TRBV12-3 or TRBV12-4 and TRBJ1-4; D is perhaps TRBD1 (5 bases). The TCR comes from a male donor with early-stage non-small cell lung cancer. The sequencing here drew on PBMCs, taken at follow-up. The chain's CDR3 is CASSGGDEKLFF. The CDR3 bases are TGTGCCAGCAGCGGGGGGGATGAAAAACTGTTTTTT.